This T cell receptor (beta chain) is drawn from a study of blood T cells in healthy people across ages. General study results and limits: Versus aged donors, long-lived donors had higher diversity and more naive CD4+ cells. Diversity of TCR beta per million T cells declined in a roughly linear way with age.

On this clonotype itself: Antigen unknown.

For the second PCR, which ran for about 6 to 11 cycles, a sample-barcoded 5' primer and a J-beta primer mix were used. Every cDNA was tagged by a template-switch adaptor with 12 random nucleotides. TCRdb reanalysed the 5' RACE reads using MiXCR and keeps one entry per CDR3 protein. The sample has 650,000 to 900,000 distinct CDR3 sequences, 62% seen once. The CDR3 is 15 residues long. CDR1 is SGHDT, CDR2 YYEEEE, per germline. Trimming stripped 0 bases from V and 3 bases from J, with 13 bases between. The origin of this receptor is a man aged 30 to 45 in good health. Sequenced sample: blood. The chain links TRBV5-6 to TRBJ2-7; D is perhaps TRBD2 (5 bases). This CDR3 is CASSLAGMMGYEQYF. For the CDR3, the DNA is TGTGCCAGCAGCTTGGCCGGGATGATGGGCTACGAGCAGTACTTC.